Listed below are T cell receptor beta chains from one sample, sequenced in a study of T cell responses to AZD1222 COVID-19 vaccine. Libraries were prepared by immunoSEQ multiplex PCR; TCRdb keeps only in-frame clonotypes and omits some of them. The sample has over 150,000 clones, around 90% seen once. Sequenced material: peripheral blood, taken on day 0 of AZD1222 vaccination. These receptors were taken from an adult in good health. Each CDR3 is given with its conserved first and last residue. Each record gives: D gene, clone size, V gene, J gene, CDR3 protein, CDR3 DNA. D genes are given only for firm matches. Rows may omit the clone size; those that give it use once, few, many or a size class.

D gene: .
clone size: .
V gene: TRBV2
J gene: TRBJ2-2
CDR3 protein: CATSSTGELFF
CDR3 DNA: TGTGCCACCTCATCCACCGGGGAGCTGTTTTTT

D gene: TRBD1
clone size: .
V gene: TRBV10-3
J gene: TRBJ2-2
CDR3 protein: CAVDREDTGELFF
CDR3 DNA: TGTGCCGTGGACAGGGAGGACACCGGGGAGCTGTTTTTT

D gene: .
clone size: .
V gene: TRBV20-1
J gene: TRBJ2-1
CDR3 protein: CSASPRQFF
CDR3 DNA: TGCAGTGCTAGTCCTCGGCAGTTCTTC

D gene: TRBD2
clone size: .
V gene: TRBV2
J gene: TRBJ2-2
CDR3 protein: CASSGTSGNTGELFF
CDR3 DNA: TGTGCCAGCAGTGGGACTAGCGGGAACACCGGGGAGCTGTTTTTT

D gene: .
clone size: .
V gene: TRBV7-2
J gene: TRBJ2-7
CDR3 protein: CASSPAPSVGTYEQYF
CDR3 DNA: TGTGCCAGCAGCCCGGCCCCCAGCGTAGGAACCTACGAGCAGTACTTC

D gene: .
clone size: .
V gene: TRBV18
J gene: TRBJ1-1
CDR3 protein: CASSGQTNTEAFF
CDR3 DNA: TGTGCCAGCTCAGGACAGACGAACACTGAAGCTTTCTTT

D gene: TRBD1
clone size: .
V gene: TRBV18
J gene: TRBJ1-1
CDR3 protein: CASSPPGQGAFAEAFF
CDR3 DNA: TGTGCCAGCTCCCCTCCGGGACAGGGGGCTTTTGCTGAAGCTTTCTTT

D gene: .
clone size: .
V gene: TRBV5-1
J gene: TRBJ2-7
CDR3 protein: CASSAARDLNPYEQYF
CDR3 DNA: TGCGCCAGCAGCGCCGCTAGGGATTTGAATCCCTACGAGCAGTACTTC

D gene: TRBD2
clone size: medium-sized
V gene: TRBV10-1
J gene: TRBJ2-1
CDR3 protein: CASSDPASGKNEQFF
CDR3 DNA: TGCGCCAGCAGTGACCCGGCTAGCGGGAAGAATGAGCAGTTCTTC

D gene: .
clone size: .
V gene: TRBV19
J gene: TRBJ1-2
CDR3 protein: CASSTRTVSNYGYTF
CDR3 DNA: TGTGCCAGTAGTACCAGGACAGTTTCTAACTATGGCTACACCTTC

D gene: TRBD1
clone size: .
V gene: TRBV6-5
J gene: TRBJ2-7
CDR3 protein: CASSSPGQGSREQYF
CDR3 DNA: TGTGCCAGCAGTTCTCCGGGACAGGGGTCCCGGGAGCAGTACTTC

D gene: TRBD2
clone size: .
V gene: TRBV4-3
J gene: TRBJ2-7
CDR3 protein: CASSPRTSANYEQYF
CDR3 DNA: TGCGCCAGCAGCCCCAGGACTAGCGCTAACTACGAGCAGTACTTC

D gene: .
clone size: once
V gene: TRBV7-2
J gene: TRBJ2-7
CDR3 protein: CASSPQLTTYYEQYF
CDR3 DNA: TGTGCCAGCAGCCCTCAACTCACCACGTACTACGAGCAGTACTTC

D gene: .
clone size: .
V gene: TRBV2
J gene: TRBJ1-6
CDR3 protein: CASSEDAGASYNSPLHF
CDR3 DNA: TGTGCCAGCAGTGAAGATGCAGGGGCCTCCTATAATTCACCCCTCCACTTT